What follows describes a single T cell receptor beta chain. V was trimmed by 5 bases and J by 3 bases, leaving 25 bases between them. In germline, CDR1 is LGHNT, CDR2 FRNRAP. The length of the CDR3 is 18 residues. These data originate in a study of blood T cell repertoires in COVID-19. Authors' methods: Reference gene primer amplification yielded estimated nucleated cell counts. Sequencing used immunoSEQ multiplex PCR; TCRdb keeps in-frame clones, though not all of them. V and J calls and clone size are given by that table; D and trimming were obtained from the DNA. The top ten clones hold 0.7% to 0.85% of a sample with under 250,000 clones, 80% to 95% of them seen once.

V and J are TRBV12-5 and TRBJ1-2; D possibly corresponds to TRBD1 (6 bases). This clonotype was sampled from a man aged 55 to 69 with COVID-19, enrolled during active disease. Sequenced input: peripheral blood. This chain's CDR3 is CASGEQTQGHLPDYGYTF. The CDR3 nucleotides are TGTGCTAGTGGTGAACAAACCCAGGGACATCTTCCTGACTATGGCTACACCTTC.